Below are 11 T cell receptor beta chains sequenced from a single sample in a study of response to subunit inactivated influenza vaccine. TCRdb re-derived calls from the RT-PCR reads in MiXCR, one entry per CDR3 protein. The repertoire holds about 780,000 distinct CDR3 sequences, with 18% as singletons. This material consisted of PBMCs from blood, taken about 5 days after vaccination. The receptors here all came from a man aged 45-60 years who received an inactivated influenza vaccine.

This clonotype was counted at least ten times. This chain uses TRBV29-1 with TRBJ2-3; unclear D gene. The V end lost 6 bases, the J end lost 0 bases, and 10 bases lay between the germline ends. This CDR3 has 13 amino acids. Germline V gene lookup returns CDR1 SQVTM and CDR2 ANQGSEA. CDR3 loop: CSVIPHSTDTQYF. In nucleotides, the CDR3 is TGCAGCGTCATACCACATAGCACAGATACGCAGTATTTT.

This clonotype was found a few times. The chain is built from TRBV7-6 and TRBJ2-7, with 9 bases lining up with TRBD2. Germline V gene lookup returns CDR1 SGHVS and CDR2 FNYEAQ. The length of the CDR3 is 15 residues. With 4 bases clipped from V and 1 base from J, the junction kept 5 bases outside the gene matches. The CDR3 here is CASSSSLAGSYEQYF. The CDR3 region has the DNA TGTGCCAGCAGCTCTTCACTAGCGGGTTCCTACGAGCAGTACTTC.

This clonotype has only a few counts. This chain uses TRBV11-1 with TRBJ2-1, with D hard to call. Trimming pared 3 bases from V and 11 bases from J, leaving 11 bases between. The CDR3 contains 12 residues. The germline CDR1 and CDR2 sequences are SGHAT and FQDESV (reference sequence). CDR3 in amino acids: CASSFSSGQQFF. The CDR3 DNA follows: TGTGCCAGCAGCTTTTCCTCAGGCCAGCAGTTCTTC.

About this clonotype itself: Its ends do not fully match the called genes, so a read error is possible. This chain joins TRBV20-1 and TRBJ2-3; D possibly corresponds to TRBD2 (6 bases). CDR1 DFQATT and CDR2 SNEGSKA come from the germline V gene (reference sequence). The CDR3 has 14 amino acids. CDR3 sequence (DNA): TGCAGTGCTAGAGTGGGACGACTAGTAGATCCGCAGTATTTT. This translates into CSARVGRLVDPQYF.

This clonotype was detected once. This CDR3 is missing its conserved last phenylalanine or tryptophan, likely due to a read error. This chain connects TRBV7-3 to TRBJ2-5, with D perhaps matching TRBD1 (6 bases). There are 14 residues in the CDR3. V was cut by 1 base and J by 1 base, with 7 bases left in between. The germline gives CDR1 SGHTA, CDR2 FQGTGA. CDR3 nucleotide sequence: TGTGCCAGCAGCTTAAGGGGGCCCCAAGAGACCCAGTACCTC. Amino acid sequence: CASSLRGPQETQYL.

The rearrangement joins TRBV6-5 to TRBJ2-5, with D unresolved. The germline gives CDR1 MNHEY, CDR2 SVGAGI. This CDR3 region has 13 residues. The V end was cut by 2 bases, the J end by 2 bases, with 6 bases between. The CDR3 bases are TGTGCCAGCAGTTACCCGGGTCAAGAGACCCAGTACTTC. Protein: CASSYPGQETQYF.

This chain connects TRBV5-1 to TRBJ2-5, with D perhaps being TRBD1 or TRBD2 (6 bases each). V was trimmed by 0 bases and J by 9 bases, leaving 15 bases between them. The CDR3 is made up of 14 amino acids. Germline CDR1 and CDR2: SGHRS and YFSETQ. The CDR3 sequence: CASSLATSRGAQYF. CDR3 in DNA: TGCGCCAGCAGCTTGGCCACCTCTAGGGGGGCCCAGTACTTC.

The chain couples TRBV29-1 to TRBJ2-3; D ambiguous. The CDR3 spans 16 residues. V dropped 5 bases and J dropped 0 bases, with 18 bases sitting between them. CDR1 is SQVTM, CDR2 ANQGSEA, per germline. In nucleotides, the CDR3 is TGCAGCGTTCTCGTATGGTCGGCGGCTAGCACAGATACGCAGTATTTT. This codes for CSVLVWSAASTDTQYF.

This clonotype has just a few counts. One end of the junction varies from germline; a read error may be responsible. The chain is built from TRBV20-1 and TRBJ1-5; 9 nucleotides match TRBD1. This CDR3 has 15 residues. The germline V gene has CDR1 DFQATT and CDR2 SNEGSKA (reference sequence). The CDR3 bases are TGCAATGCTAGAAGGGACAGGGAATTGCTTCAGCCCCAGCATTTT. Its translation: CNARRDRELLQPQHF.

This clonotype was recorded a few times. V and J are TRBV6-1 and TRBJ2-7; TRBD1 is a possible D gene (6 bases). Deletions cut 6 bases from V and 6 bases from J, with 15 bases between. Per the germline V gene, CDR1 is MNHNS and CDR2 is SASEGT. This CDR3 is built from 13 residues. CDR3 region: CASSPPGHREQYF. In nucleotides, the CDR3 is TGTGCCAGCAGCCCCCCGGGACACCGCGAGCAGTACTTC.

This clonotype has more than one count but fewer than ten. This chain joins TRBV29-1 and TRBJ1-2; D gene uncertain. From germline, CDR1 is SQVTM and CDR2 ANQGSEA. The ends were cut back, 1 base at V and 2 bases at J, with 8 bases in the middle. The CDR3 is made up of 13 amino acids. The DNA of the CDR3 is TGCAGCGTTGAAGGGGCGGGGAACTATGGCTACACCTTC. Translated, it gives CSVEGAGNYGYTF. The complete variable domain, with remaining parts taken from reference TRBV29-1 and TRBJ1-2, reads SAVISQKPSRDICQRGTSLTIQCQVDSQVTMMFWYRQQPGQSLTLIATANQGSEATYESGFVIDKFPISRPNLTFSTLTVSNMSPEDSSIYLCSVEGAGNYGYTFGSGTRLTVV.